These T cell receptor beta chains were read from a single sample in a study of blood T cell repertoires in COVID-19. Some clones are missing from TCRdb's copy, which holds only in-frame ones; the method was immunoSEQ multiplex PCR. The profile shows around 330,000 clones, 88% of them singletons. What was sequenced was peripheral blood. The receptor source for this set is a woman aged 30 to 39 with COVID-19, enrolled during active disease. The CDR3 runs from the conserved cysteine through the conserved F or W. Fields, in order: clone size, J gene, V gene, D gene, CDR3 DNA, CDR3 protein. A D gene is named only where the DNA matches it firmly. Rows may omit the clone size; those that give it use once, few, many or a size class.

abundance: few
j_gene: TRBJ1-1
v_gene: TRBV2
d_gene: .
CDR3nt: TGTGCCAGCGTCCCATGGAACACTGAAGCTTTCTTT
CDR3aa: CASVPWNTEAFF

abundance: .
j_gene: TRBJ1-4
v_gene: TRBV28
d_gene: .
CDR3nt: TGTGCCAGCAGTTCGCTTGAGGAAAAACTGTTTTTT
CDR3aa: CASSSLEEKLFF

abundance: .
j_gene: TRBJ1-2
v_gene: TRBV14
d_gene: TRBD1
CDR3nt: TGTGCCAGCAGCCAAGTCTCTGGACAGGGTGGCGGCTACACCTTC
CDR3aa: CASSQVSGQGGGYTF

abundance: once
j_gene: TRBJ1-1
v_gene: TRBV6-5
d_gene: TRBD1
CDR3nt: TGTGCCAGCAGTTACTCGACAGGGGAAGCTTTCTTT
CDR3aa: CASSYSTGEAFF

abundance: .
j_gene: TRBJ1-5
v_gene: TRBV14
d_gene: .
CDR3nt: TGTGCCAGCAGCCAAGAGAGTAGGGGGAGAGGGCAGCCCCAGCATTTT
CDR3aa: CASSQESRGRGQPQHF

abundance: .
j_gene: TRBJ2-1
v_gene: TRBV5-1
d_gene: .
CDR3nt: TGCGCCAGCAGCTTGCTAACTCTCGACTTGAATGAGCAGTTCTTC
CDR3aa: CASSLLTLDLNEQFF

abundance: .
j_gene: TRBJ2-1
v_gene: TRBV15
d_gene: TRBD1
CDR3nt: TGTGCCACCAGCAGAGAACAGGGGGGCAATGAGCAGTTCTTC
CDR3aa: CATSREQGGNEQFF

abundance: once
j_gene: TRBJ2-2
v_gene: TRBV18
d_gene: .
CDR3nt: TGTGCCAGCTCACCCCGGGACACTATAAACACCGGGGAGCTGTTTTTT
CDR3aa: CASSPRDTINTGELFF

abundance: .
j_gene: TRBJ1-4
v_gene: TRBV7-2
d_gene: .
CDR3nt: TGTGCCAGCAGACCGAGTCGCCTCCTTAATGAAAAACTGTTTTTT
CDR3aa: CASRPSRLLNEKLFF

abundance: .
j_gene: TRBJ1-6
v_gene: TRBV6-5
d_gene: TRBD1
CDR3nt: TGTGCCAGCAGTCGACAGGGGCCCGGGGGAACCCTCCACTTT
CDR3aa: CASSRQGPGGTLHF

abundance: .
j_gene: TRBJ1-5
v_gene: TRBV6-2/TRBV6-3
d_gene: .
CDR3nt: TGTGCCAGCAGTTACTCGTACAGGGACCTCATGCCCCAGCATTTT
CDR3aa: CASSYSYRDLMPQHF

abundance: .
j_gene: TRBJ1-1
v_gene: TRBV5-8
d_gene: .
CDR3nt: TGTGCCAGCAGCCCACGTATTACAGTGAACACTGAAGCTTTCTTT
CDR3aa: CASSPRITVNTEAFF

abundance: .
j_gene: TRBJ1-2
v_gene: TRBV7-8
d_gene: TRBD1
CDR3nt: TGTGCCAGCAGCCTCGACAGGGCTCGTGACTATGGCTACACCTTC
CDR3aa: CASSLDRARDYGYTF

abundance: .
j_gene: TRBJ2-3
v_gene: TRBV2
d_gene: TRBD2
CDR3nt: TGTGCCAGCGGAGCGGGGGGTTCGCTGGATACGCAGTATTTT
CDR3aa: CASGAGGSLDTQYF

abundance: .
j_gene: TRBJ2-7
v_gene: TRBV4-1
d_gene: TRBD1
CDR3nt: TGCGCCAGCAGCCGTGGGACAGGGATTTCCTACGAGCAGTACTTC
CDR3aa: CASSRGTGISYEQYF

abundance: .
j_gene: TRBJ2-1
v_gene: TRBV2
d_gene: TRBD2
CDR3nt: TGTGCCAACCCCTCGGGGGGTCGCGCCAATGAGCAGTTCTTC
CDR3aa: CANPSGGRANEQFF

abundance: .
j_gene: TRBJ1-1
v_gene: TRBV7-2
d_gene: .
CDR3nt: TGTGCCAGCAGCTTAGTAATTGCGGGACTTCGTGAAGCTTTCTTT
CDR3aa: CASSLVIAGLREAFF

abundance: .
j_gene: TRBJ1-2
v_gene: TRBV7-9
d_gene: .
CDR3nt: TGTGCCAGCAGCTTAGGGGACAACTGGAACTATGGCTACACCTTC
CDR3aa: CASSLGDNWNYGYTF

abundance: .
j_gene: TRBJ2-5
v_gene: TRBV19
d_gene: .
CDR3nt: TGTGCCAGTAGTATAAGTGGCAGGGGGAGGTTCGAGACCCAGTACTTC
CDR3aa: CASSISGRGRFETQYF

abundance: .
j_gene: TRBJ2-3
v_gene: TRBV21-1
d_gene: .
CDR3nt: TGTGCCAGCCGCCGGGGGGAGGAAGATACGCAGTATTTT
CDR3aa: CASRRGEEDTQYF

abundance: many
j_gene: TRBJ2-1
v_gene: TRBV6-4
d_gene: .
CDR3nt: TGTGCCAGCAGTGACTCTAGCGGATCCTACAATGAGCAGTTCTTC
CDR3aa: CASSDSSGSYNEQFF

abundance: .
j_gene: TRBJ1-1
v_gene: TRBV29-1
d_gene: .
CDR3nt: TGCAGCGTGATGACGGGGAACACTGAAGCTTTCTTT
CDR3aa: CSVMTGNTEAFF

abundance: .
j_gene: TRBJ1-3
v_gene: TRBV3-1/TRBV3-2
d_gene: .
CDR3nt: TGTGCCAGCAGCCTTAGACAAAACACCATATATTTT
CDR3aa: CASSLRQNTIYF

abundance: .
j_gene: TRBJ1-6
v_gene: TRBV19
d_gene: .
CDR3nt: TGTGCCAGTACCCCCGCAGGGAAATCCTATAATTCACCCCTCCACTTT
CDR3aa: CASTPAGKSYNSPLHF

abundance: .
j_gene: TRBJ1-1
v_gene: TRBV10-3
d_gene: TRBD1
CDR3nt: TGTGCCATCAGTCTAGGGAGCAGGGGGCATGGGGGCACTGAAGCTTTCTTT
CDR3aa: CAISLGSRGHGGTEAFF

abundance: .
j_gene: TRBJ2-7
v_gene: TRBV4-1
d_gene: .
CDR3nt: TGCGCCAGCAGCCATGCGGAGGCCTACGAGCAGTACTTC
CDR3aa: CASSHAEAYEQYF

abundance: .
j_gene: TRBJ2-5
v_gene: TRBV24-1
d_gene: .
CDR3nt: TGTGCCACCAGCACGAACAGGGCGGGTAGCGTCGAGACCCAGTACTTC
CDR3aa: CATSTNRAGSVETQYF

abundance: few
j_gene: TRBJ2-1
v_gene: TRBV6-5
d_gene: .
CDR3nt: TGTGCCAGCAGTTACTCGGCTGGCAATGAGCAGTTCTTC
CDR3aa: CASSYSAGNEQFF

abundance: .
j_gene: TRBJ1-2
v_gene: TRBV6-5
d_gene: .
CDR3nt: TGTGCCAGCAGTTACACCAGTCTCTATGGCTACACCTTC
CDR3aa: CASSYTSLYGYTF

abundance: .
j_gene: TRBJ2-5
v_gene: TRBV3-1/TRBV3-2
d_gene: .
CDR3nt: TGTGCCAGCAGCCCACTAAGCAGGGCGGGGCAGGGGACCCAGTACTTC
CDR3aa: CASSPLSRAGQGTQYF

abundance: .
j_gene: TRBJ1-1
v_gene: TRBV6-5
d_gene: .
CDR3nt: TGTGCCAGCAGTTTCCAGGGGCATACTGAAGCTTTCTTT
CDR3aa: CASSFQGHTEAFF

abundance: .
j_gene: TRBJ1-2
v_gene: TRBV14
d_gene: .
CDR3nt: TGTGCCAGCAGCCAAGTCGAGGTGACGGCGGATGGCTACACCTTC
CDR3aa: CASSQVEVTADGYTF

abundance: .
j_gene: TRBJ2-3
v_gene: TRBV4-2
d_gene: .
CDR3nt: TGTGCCAGCAGCCAAGATACCGGCGGGGATACGCAGTATTTT
CDR3aa: CASSQDTGGDTQYF

abundance: .
j_gene: TRBJ1-1
v_gene: TRBV13
d_gene: .
CDR3nt: TGTGCCAGCAGCTTGGGTAAAGGGGCGTACACTGAAGCTTTCTTT
CDR3aa: CASSLGKGAYTEAFF

abundance: .
j_gene: TRBJ2-3
v_gene: TRBV3-1/TRBV3-2
d_gene: .
CDR3nt: TGTGCCAGCAGCCAAGATAGTCTAGGTCCTACGGATACGCAGTATTTT
CDR3aa: CASSQDSLGPTDTQYF

abundance: .
j_gene: TRBJ1-2
v_gene: TRBV10-1
d_gene: TRBD1
CDR3nt: TGCGCCAGCAGTTGGACAGGGGGCGAAGATGGCTACACCTTC
CDR3aa: CASSWTGGEDGYTF

abundance: .
j_gene: TRBJ2-7
v_gene: TRBV7-2
d_gene: .
CDR3nt: TGTGCCAGCAGCTATGAGGTGCGGGGTCCCTACGAGCAGTACTTC
CDR3aa: CASSYEVRGPYEQYF

abundance: once
j_gene: TRBJ1-1
v_gene: TRBV15
d_gene: .
CDR3nt: TGTGCCACCAGCAGCCTCAGGACTGAAGCTTTCTTT
CDR3aa: CATSSLRTEAFF

abundance: .
j_gene: TRBJ1-1
v_gene: TRBV7-2
d_gene: .
CDR3nt: TGTGCCAGCAGCTTTGGGGCGCGGGGCACTGAAGCTTTCTTT
CDR3aa: CASSFGARGTEAFF

abundance: .
j_gene: TRBJ1-6
v_gene: TRBV19
d_gene: .
CDR3nt: TGTGCCAGTACGCGGGCAATCGCGGGATCACCCCTCCACTTT
CDR3aa: CASTRAIAGSPLHF

abundance: .
j_gene: TRBJ2-7
v_gene: TRBV5-6
d_gene: .
CDR3nt: TGTGCCAGCAGAAGAACAGGGACCTACGAGCAGTACTTC
CDR3aa: CASRRTGTYEQYF

abundance: .
j_gene: TRBJ2-1
v_gene: TRBV6-2/TRBV6-3
d_gene: TRBD2
CDR3nt: TGTGCCAGCAGTTACCCCCCGGGGGGGCCGTGGAATGAGCAGTTCTTC
CDR3aa: CASSYPPGGPWNEQFF

abundance: .
j_gene: TRBJ1-6
v_gene: TRBV3-1/TRBV3-2
d_gene: .
CDR3nt: TGTGCCAGCAGCCAAGATCGGAGCAGCAGCTCCTATAATTCACCCCTCCACTTT
CDR3aa: CASSQDRSSSSYNSPLHF

abundance: .
j_gene: TRBJ1-6
v_gene: TRBV19
d_gene: .
CDR3nt: TGTGCCAGTAGTATAGGAGGGACTCAAAATTCACCCCTCCACTTT
CDR3aa: CASSIGGTQNSPLHF

abundance: .
j_gene: TRBJ1-4
v_gene: TRBV9
d_gene: TRBD1
CDR3nt: TGTGCCAGCAGCCCCAGACAGGGGACTAATGAAAAACTGTTTTTT
CDR3aa: CASSPRQGTNEKLFF

abundance: once
j_gene: TRBJ2-3
v_gene: TRBV2
d_gene: TRBD2
CDR3nt: TGTGCCAGCATGGGGACTGGCGGGGGGGCCTTACAGAGCGCAGATACGCAGTATTTT
CDR3aa: CASMGTGGGALQSADTQYF

abundance: .
j_gene: TRBJ1-1
v_gene: TRBV24-1
d_gene: .
CDR3nt: TGTGCCACCAGTGCCGTTGACAGCTGGAACACTGAAGCTTTCTTT
CDR3aa: CATSAVDSWNTEAFF

abundance: .
j_gene: TRBJ2-3
v_gene: TRBV7-9
d_gene: TRBD1
CDR3nt: TGTGCCAGCAGCTTAGAGCAGGGGGCGCTAAGCACAGATACGCAGTATTTT
CDR3aa: CASSLEQGALSTDTQYF

abundance: few
j_gene: TRBJ2-3
v_gene: TRBV4-2
d_gene: .
CDR3nt: TGTGCCAGCAGCCAAGATAGTTGGCAGGGTGGCGCAGATACGCAGTATTTT
CDR3aa: CASSQDSWQGGADTQYF

abundance: .
j_gene: TRBJ1-1
v_gene: TRBV12-3/TRBV12-4
d_gene: .
CDR3nt: TGTGCCAGCAGTTTCTCAGGGTTTGAAGCTTTCTTT
CDR3aa: CASSFSGFEAFF

abundance: .
j_gene: TRBJ1-3
v_gene: TRBV5-8
d_gene: .
CDR3nt: TGTGCCAGCAGCTTGTCCCAGGTTTCTGGAAACACCATATATTTT
CDR3aa: CASSLSQVSGNTIYF

abundance: .
j_gene: TRBJ1-4
v_gene: TRBV6-2/TRBV6-3
d_gene: .
CDR3nt: TGTGCCAGCAGTTACGGCGGCAATGAAAAACTGTTTTTT
CDR3aa: CASSYGGNEKLFF

abundance: many
j_gene: TRBJ1-2
v_gene: TRBV30
d_gene: .
CDR3nt: TGTGCCTGGAAATTGGCAGGGACTAACTATGGCTACACCTTC
CDR3aa: CAWKLAGTNYGYTF

abundance: .
j_gene: TRBJ2-1
v_gene: TRBV19
d_gene: TRBD2
CDR3nt: TGTGCCAGTAGTTGGGGGGGGAGGTCCTACAATGAGCAGTTCTTC
CDR3aa: CASSWGGRSYNEQFF

abundance: .
j_gene: TRBJ2-1
v_gene: TRBV9
d_gene: .
CDR3nt: TGTGCCAGCAGCGTATACTCCTTGGGTTGGGCAGACCAACTCTTC
CDR3aa: CASSVYSLGWADQLF

abundance: once
j_gene: TRBJ2-5
v_gene: TRBV24-1
d_gene: TRBD1
CDR3nt: TGTGCCACCAGTGATTCACAGGGGGCGAATCAAGAGACCCAGTACTTC
CDR3aa: CATSDSQGANQETQYF

abundance: .
j_gene: TRBJ1-3
v_gene: TRBV6-2/TRBV6-3
d_gene: .
CDR3nt: TGTGCCAGCAGTTACTTCAGGGTGGAAAGTGGAAACACCATATATTTT
CDR3aa: CASSYFRVESGNTIYF

abundance: .
j_gene: TRBJ1-3
v_gene: TRBV19
d_gene: .
CDR3nt: TGTGCCAGTTCCAGGGACTACTCTGGAAACACCATATATTTT
CDR3aa: CASSRDYSGNTIYF

abundance: few
j_gene: TRBJ1-1
v_gene: TRBV7-9
d_gene: TRBD1
CDR3nt: TGTGCCAGCACCCCGACAGGGAGCACTGAAGCTTTCTTT
CDR3aa: CASTPTGSTEAFF